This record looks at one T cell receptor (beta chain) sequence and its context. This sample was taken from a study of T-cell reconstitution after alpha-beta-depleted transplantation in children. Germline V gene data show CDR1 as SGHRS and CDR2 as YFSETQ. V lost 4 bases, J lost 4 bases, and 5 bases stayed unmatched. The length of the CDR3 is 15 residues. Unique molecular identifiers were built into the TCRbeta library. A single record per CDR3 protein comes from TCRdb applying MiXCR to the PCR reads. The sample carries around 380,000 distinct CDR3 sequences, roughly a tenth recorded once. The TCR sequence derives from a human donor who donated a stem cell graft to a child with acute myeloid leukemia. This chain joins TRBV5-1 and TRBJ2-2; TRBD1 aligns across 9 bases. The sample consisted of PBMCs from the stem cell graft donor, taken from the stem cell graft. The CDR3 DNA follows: TGCGCCAGCAGCCCACAGGGGGCGATCACCGGGGAGCTGTTTTTT. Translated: CASSPQGAITGELFF.